Presented here are 29 T cell receptor beta chains from one specimen sequenced in a study of cytomegalovirus exposure and HLA in healthy donors. The PCR ran on 60 Vbeta and 13 Jbeta primers. TCRdb keeps only in-frame clones here, not all; method: immunoSEQ multiplex PCR. The repertoire holds around 260,000 clones, with 75% to 85% as singletons. Sequencing was done on a sample of PBMCs. The receptors shown here come from a girl aged 2 to 9 in good health and CMV-seronegative.

CDR3 protein: CASSSAGPTDTQYF. The CDR3, as DNA: TGTGCCAGCAGCTCCGCGGGACCTACAGATACGCAGTATTTT. V usage is TRBV11-2 and J usage is TRBJ2-3, with a tentative D call TRBD2 (6 bases). CDR1 and CDR2 (germline): SGHAT, FQNNGV. CDR3 length: 14 residues. V was shortened by 4 bases and J by 3 bases, with 11 bases between the two germline ends.

The CDR3 here is CASSLGGPRGEQYF. The CDR3 region has the DNA TGTGCCAGCAGCTTGGGAGGGCCTAGGGGCGAGCAGTACTTC. The chain carries TRBV7-2 and TRBJ2-7; 7 positions agree with TRBD2. V gave up 3 bases and J gave up 6 bases; unmatched junction bases: 8. Germline values: CDR1 SGHTA, CDR2 FQGNSA. The length of the CDR3 is 14 residues.

The chain links TRBV12-5 to TRBJ1-1; 7 bases are shared with TRBD1. The CDR3 totals 14 residues. The V gene's germline CDR1 is LGHNT and CDR2 FRNRAP. Losses at the gene ends were 8 bases for V and 3 bases for J; bases not matched to a gene: 9. CDR3 amino acids: CASRRDRHYTEAFF. In DNA form, the CDR3 reads TGTGCTAGTCGTAGGGACAGACATTACACTGAAGCTTTCTTT. The complete variable domain, with remaining parts taken from reference TRBV12-5 and TRBJ1-1, reads DARVTQTPRHKVTEMGQEVTMRCQPILGHNTVFWYRQTMMQGLELLAYFRNRAPLDDSGMPKDRFSAEMPDATLATLKIQPSEPRDSAVYFCASRRDRHYTEAFFGQGTRLTVV.

The genes are TRBV12-1 and TRBJ2-7; no check of the table's D call, TRBD2, against the DNA was made. TRBV12-1 represents a pseudogene. The CDR3 spans 16 residues. The CDR3 here is CASSFRLAGFSYEQYF. The CDR3 region has the DNA TGTGCCAGCAGCTTTCGACTAGCGGGATTCTCCTACGAGCAGTACTTC.

This sequence joins TRBV18 and TRBJ2-7; 7 nucleotides align to TRBD1. Losses at the gene ends were 2 bases for V and 2 bases for J; bases not matched to a gene: 0. Germline CDR1 is KGHSH and CDR2 is LQKENI. This CDR3 contains 13 residues. CDR3 residues: CASSPGTAYEQYF. The CDR3 coding sequence is TGTGCCAGCTCACCAGGGACAGCCTACGAGCAGTACTTC.

This chain uses TRBV10-2 with TRBJ1-2; the D gene is possibly TRBD1 (5 bases). Looked up from germline, CDR1 is WSHSY and CDR2 is SAAADI. The CDR3 is 13 amino acids. V was pared by 8 bases and J by 8 bases, with 18 bases between. In DNA, the CDR3 is TGCGCCAGCCTTAACCCAGGGATTTGGGGCTACACCTTC. It is translated as CASLNPGIWGYTF.

A word on this clone: One end of the junction fails to match germline, which may point to a read error. V is TRBV25-1 and J is TRBJ1-2; possibly TRBD1 for D (5 bases). CDR3 length: 14 residues. CDR1 and CDR2 (germline): MGHDK, SYGVNS. This CDR3 is CASSGQGPNYGCTF. CDR3 sequence (DNA): TGTGCCAGCAGTGGGCAGGGCCCTAACTATGGCTGCACCTTC.

The J gene is TRBJ2-7, the V gene TRBV6-5, with D perhaps TRBD2 (5 bases). V was pared by 7 bases and J by 0 bases, with 13 bases between. Germline CDR1 MNHEY, CDR2 SVGAGI. The CDR3 consists of 14 residues. The CDR3 spells CASKARGSSYEQYF. Here the CDR3 DNA reads TGTGCCAGCAAGGCACGGGGAAGCTCCTACGAGCAGTACTTC.

CDR3 nucleotide sequence: TGTGCCAGCAGCGGCTTAGGAGGGCGGGAGACCCAGTACTTC. Translation: CASSGLGGRETQYF. The chain recombines TRBV9 with TRBJ2-5; D is possibly TRBD2 (6 bases). CDR1 is SGDLS, CDR2 YYNGEE, per germline. The ends were cut back, 3 bases at V and 5 bases at J, with 14 bases in the middle. The CDR3 length is 14 residues.

This chain links TRBV7-6 with TRBJ2-1; D remains ambiguous. Trimming took 0 bases from V and 10 from J, leaving 13 bases between them. The CDR3 runs 14 residues. CDR1 and CDR2 from the germline V gene are SGHVS and FNYEAQ. CDR3 bases: TGTGCCAGCAGCTTAGCGATAAACCCCCGGGAGCAGTTCTTC. Amino acid sequence: CASSLAINPREQFF.

The chain combines TRBV4-2 with TRBJ2-5; TRBD2 matches 9 bases. This CDR3 spans 16 amino acids. Germline CDR1 and CDR2: LGHNA and YNFKEQ. Germline trimming cut 1 base from V and 5 bases from J; bases unmatched to any gene: 8. The CDR3 coding sequence is TGTGCCAGCAGCCAAGCCGCGGGAGGGTTGTGGGAGACCCAGTACTTC. It is translated as CASSQAAGGLWETQYF.

This clone has more than one count but fewer than ten. This sequence joins TRBV2 and TRBJ1-1, with unresolved D. Germline-derived CDR1 and CDR2 are SNHLY and FYNNEI. V was cut by 0 bases and J by 5 bases, with 13 bases left in between. The CDR3 loop spans 15 amino acids. The CDR3 spells CASSEAPEYGTEAFF. CDR3 nucleotides: TGTGCCAGCAGTGAAGCCCCAGAATATGGTACTGAAGCTTTCTTT.

The rearrangement uses TRBV15 and TRBJ2-3; D remains ambiguous. Trimming took off 5 bases at V and 5 bases at J, with 8 bases between the two ends. This CDR3 region has 12 residues. Looked up from germline, CDR1 is LNHNV and CDR2 is YYDKDF (reference sequence). CDR3 sequence (DNA): TGTGCCACCAGCGCCCGAGGAGATACGCAGTATTTT. As protein: CATSARGDTQYF.

The chain carries TRBV7-8 and TRBJ2-5; unclear D gene. The V end was cut by 5 bases, the J end by 0 bases, with 7 bases between. The CDR3 is 13 amino acids. Germline loops: CDR1 SGHVS, CDR2 FQNEAQ. CDR3 residues: CASSARYQETQYF. The CDR3 bases are TGTGCCAGCAGCGCGCGGTACCAAGAGACCCAGTACTTC.

The chain combines TRBV9 with TRBJ1-3; tentative D call: TRBD1 (6 bases). The CDR3 spans 15 residues. V was cut by 2 bases and J by 7 bases, with 16 bases left in between. Germline V gene sequence: CDR1 SGDLS, CDR2 YYNGEE. The chain's CDR3 is CASSVGTLIPNTIYF. CDR3 DNA: TGTGCCAGCAGCGTCGGGACACTGATTCCCAACACCATATATTTT.

This chain uses TRBV19 with TRBJ1-5; TRBD1 is a possible D gene (5 bases). Germline lookup yields CDR1 LNHDA and CDR2 SQIVND (reference sequence). V was shortened by 3 bases and J by 4 bases, with 13 bases between the two germline ends. The CDR3 runs 15 residues. CDR3 DNA sequence: TGTGCCAGTAGTATCGGGGGGGGATTTAATCAGCCCCAGCATTTT. It encodes CASSIGGGFNQPQHF.

The chain is built from TRBV5-1 and TRBJ2-1; D not resolved. The germline CDR1 and CDR2 sequences are SGHRS and YFSETQ. The CDR3 consists of 14 residues. V gave up 5 bases and J gave up 0 bases, with 9 bases separating them. This CDR3 is CASRVRSSYNEQFF. In nucleotides, the CDR3 is TGCGCCAGCAGAGTACGGAGCTCCTACAATGAGCAGTTCTTC. The complete variable domain, with remaining parts taken from reference TRBV5-1 and TRBJ2-1, reads KAGVTQTPRYLIKTRGQQVTLSCSPISGHRSVSWYQQTPGQGLQFLFEYFSETQRNKGNFPGRFSGRQFSNSRSEMNVSTLELGDSALYLCASRVRSSYNEQFFGPGTRLTVL.

The chain employs TRBV7-9 and TRBJ2-1; D not resolved. CDR3 length equals 14 residues. The V end was cut by 5 bases, the J end by 8 bases, with 16 bases between. Germline loops: CDR1 SEHNR, CDR2 FQNEAQ (reference sequence). In DNA form, the CDR3 reads TGTGCCAGCAGCCTATTATCCGAGTCGGATGAGCAGTTCTTC. This codes for CASSLLSESDEQFF. The variable domain in full, with the rest retrieved from reference TRBV7-9 and TRBJ2-1, is DTGVSQNPRHKITKRGQNVTFRCDPISEHNRLYWYRQTLGQGPEFLTYFQNEAQLEKSRLLSDRFSAERPKGSFSTLEIQRTEQGDSAMYLCASSLLSESDEQFFGPGTRLTVL.

The rearrangement links TRBV19 to TRBJ2-2, with 8 positions matching TRBD1. With 4 bases clipped from V and 8 bases from J, the junction kept 6 bases outside the gene matches. The CDR3 length is 14 residues. CDR1 and CDR2 (germline): LNHDA, SQIVND (reference sequence). The CDR3 sequence is CASSRPGGSGELFF. The CDR3 bases are TGTGCCAGTAGTAGACCAGGGGGCTCAGGGGAGCTGTTTTTT. Variable domain in full (rest from reference TRBV19 and TRBJ2-2): DGGITQSPKYLFRKEGQNVTLSCEQNLNHDAMYWYRQDPGQGLRLIYYSQIVNDFQKGDIAEGYSVSREKKESFPLTVTSAQKNPTAFYLCASSRPGGSGELFFGEGSRLTVL.

The table lists this clone with a count of one. V is TRBV9 and J is TRBJ1-4; D possibly corresponds to TRBD1 (6 bases). The CDR3 has 15 amino acids. Trimming left V 0 bases short and J 7 bases short, with 13 bases between. Germline CDR1 is SGDLS and CDR2 is YYNGEE. For the CDR3, the DNA is TGTGCCAGCAGCGTAGTAGGGGGAATGGGTGAAAAACTGTTTTTT. It is translated as CASSVVGGMGEKLFF.

This clone was detected a few times. The chain links TRBV7-8 to TRBJ2-1; 7 nucleotides match TRBD2. Germline lookup yields CDR1 SGHVS and CDR2 FQNEAQ. The CDR3 runs 12 residues. Trimming at V came to 0 bases and at J to 10 bases, leaving 0 bases not matched to a gene. CDR3 nucleotide sequence: TGTGCCAGCAGCTTAGCCGGGAGGGAGCAGTTCTTC. This gives the protein CASSLAGREQFF.

This clone has only a few counts. V and J are TRBV21-1 and TRBJ1-5; TRBD1, the D gene given by the table, was not confirmed from the DNA. TRBV21-1 is shown as a pseudogene. CDR3 length: 14 amino acids. The CDR3 reads CASPNRQAIQPQHF. The CDR3 coding sequence is TGTGCCAGCCCCAATCGGCAGGCCATTCAGCCCCAGCATTTT.

This CDR3 reads CASSLDQGATRPFF. The CDR3 region has the DNA TGTGCCAGCTCACTAGATCAGGGGGCCACCCGCCCTTTCTTT. J is TRBJ1-1 and V is TRBV18; 8 nucleotides line up with TRBD1. CDR3 size: 14 residues. CDR1 is KGHSH, CDR2 LQKENI, per germline. V trimming: 4 bases; J trimming: 12 bases; junction bases outside the gene matches: 13.

This clone was detected once. This chain joins TRBV7-9 and TRBJ2-3, with 12 bases lining up with TRBD2. The junction had 13 bases not matched to a gene; V was cut back by 6 bases and J by 3 bases. Germline V gene lookup returns CDR1 SEHNR and CDR2 FQNEAQ (reference sequence). The length of the CDR3 is 18 residues. The CDR3 loop is CASRSELAGGRGTDTQYF. Written as DNA, the CDR3 is TGTGCCAGCAGATCCGAACTAGCGGGAGGAAGGGGGACAGATACGCAGTATTTT.

The rearrangement uses TRBV5-1 and TRBJ1-4; 7 nucleotides match TRBD1. Looked up from germline, CDR1 is SGHRS and CDR2 is YFSETQ. The CDR3 runs 16 residues. The V gene end was trimmed by 0 bases and the J gene end by 8 bases; junction bases not matched to a gene: 10. The CDR3 region has the DNA TGCGCCAGCAGCTTGGTAGGGGGCGCGTCGGGCGAAAAACTGTTTTTT. Translated: CASSLVGGASGEKLFF. The full variable domain, its missing parts supplied by reference TRBV5-1 and TRBJ1-4, is KAGVTQTPRYLIKTRGQQVTLSCSPISGHRSVSWYQQTPGQGLQFLFEYFSETQRNKGNFPGRFSGRQFSNSRSEMNVSTLELGDSALYLCASSLVGGASGEKLFFGSGTQLSVL.

The chain carries TRBV9 and TRBJ1-5, with 8 bases that match TRBD1. The CDR3 consists of 17 residues. Germline loops: CDR1 SGDLS, CDR2 YYNGEE. V shed 0 bases and J 4 bases; nucleotides not matched to a gene: 9. The CDR3 spells CASSVGGQGGRNQPQHF. DNA of the CDR3: TGTGCCAGCAGCGTAGGAGGACAGGGCGGGAGAAATCAGCCCCAGCATTTT.

The chain joins TRBV15 to TRBJ1-1; 7 bases fit TRBD1. There are 15 residues in the CDR3. V was clipped by 5 bases and J by 0 bases; unmatched bases: 6. CDR1 is LNHNV, CDR2 YYDKDF, per germline (reference sequence). Here the CDR3 DNA reads TGTGCCACCAGCCGAGTACAGGGGCTGAACACTGAAGCTTTCTTT. Translation gives CATSRVQGLNTEAFF.

V usage is TRBV5-1 and J usage is TRBJ2-7; 9 bases agree with TRBD2. The CDR3 extends over 18 amino acids. Trimming at V came to 4 bases and at J to 1 base, leaving 15 bases not matched to a gene. Germline V lookup: CDR1 SGHRS, CDR2 YFSETQ. The CDR3 sequence: CASSTLSGSTILSYEQYF. The CDR3 DNA reads TGCGCCAGCAGCACCCTTAGCGGGAGCACAATACTATCCTACGAGCAGTACTTC.

The chain employs TRBV5-1 and TRBJ1-4, with TRBD1 identical over 9 bases. Trimming removed 4 bases from V and 0 bases from J; junction bases left unmatched: 7. The CDR3 contains 17 residues. In germline, CDR1 is SGHRS, CDR2 YFSETQ. The CDR3 DNA sequence: TGCGCCAGCAGCCGACAGGGGGTTGAGGCAACTAATGAAAAACTGTTTTTT. Amino acids: CASSRQGVEATNEKLFF. Full variable domain (outside the CDR3, taken from reference TRBV5-1 and TRBJ1-4): KAGVTQTPRYLIKTRGQQVTLSCSPISGHRSVSWYQQTPGQGLQFLFEYFSETQRNKGNFPGRFSGRQFSNSRSEMNVSTLELGDSALYLCASSRQGVEATNEKLFFGSGTQLSVL.